This TCR beta chain was found in a study of OX40 agonist ivuxolimab in advanced cancers. For the study at large: Dose-escalation subjects each had hepatocellular carcinoma, melanoma, renal cell or head and neck cancer.

About this clone itself: Its target is not known.

Sequenced by immunoSEQ multiplex PCR; TCRdb stores in-frame clones only, minus some. In the table there are 60,000 to 70,000 clones, 87% of which are singletons. Systemic immunosuppression or a history of autoimmune disease excluded patients. V shed 3 bases and J 0 bases; nucleotides not matched to a gene: 15. The CDR3 consists of 19 residues. Germline-derived CDR1 and CDR2 are KGHSH and LQKENI. General observations from the study: In the expanded peripheral T cells, antigen specificity was never determined.

This rearrangement joins TRBV18 to TRBJ2-7; 9 bases fit TRBD2. This sequence was found in an adult with an advanced solid tumor such as melanoma, head and neck, liver or kidney cancer. This specimen was CD4+ or CD8+ T cells sorted from blood, taken in a trial of the OX40 agonist ivuxolimab. The CDR3 nucleotides read TGTGCCAGCTCACCCCCCCACGGAGGACATAGCGGGAGCTCCTACGAGCAGTACTTC. It encodes CASSPPHGGHSGSSYEQYF.